This T cell receptor beta chain originates from a study of a mutant IDH1 vaccine in newly diagnosed glioma. Study information: Earlier treatment was radiotherapy, temozolomide, or both, with most getting both.

Sequencing was performed with immunoSEQ multiplex PCR; in TCRdb, only in-frame clones are kept and a portion is missing. The sample carries 50,000 to 60,000 clones, more than 85% recorded once. Noted time point: week 11, during vaccination. Every single dose of the vaccine, 300 ug of mutant IDH1 20-mer peptide, came with topical imiquimod. V was trimmed by 3 bases and J by 4 bases, leaving 4 bases between them. CDR3 size: 11 residues. CDR1 MNHNY and CDR2 SVGAGI come from the germline V gene (reference sequence). In the case of this clone: Its antigen is not known.

This sequence originates from a man over 45 with glioma. The chain couples TRBV6-6 to TRBJ2-7; D is ambiguous. The source was PBMCs, collected from a glioma patient whose treatment included an IDH1 peptide vaccine. CDR3 in DNA: TGTGCCAGCAGTTATACATACGAGCAGTACTTC. It yields the protein CASSYTYEQYF.